This T cell receptor (beta chain) stems from a study of memory CD4+ T cells and cytomegalovirus serostatus (dated by TCRdb to between 2019 and 2020). In the study overall: The cohort included around 33 healthy adults from Belgium, of whom 9 were CMV seropositive and about 24 were CMV seronegative. To replicate a published TCR-based CMV serostatus classifier, the study sequenced CD4+ memory TCRbeta repertoires from a Belgian cohort whose cytomegalovirus serostatus was known. What the work shows at the level of the full study, not this receptor alone: Only CD4+CD45RO+ memory cells were sequenced, in contrast to the original study, in which naive and memory CD4+ and CD8+ populations were covered. The results were interpreted as suggesting that the CMV-associated TCR signature is largely present in the CD4+ memory repertoire. On the Belgian cohort, the classifier based on the original framework reached a median bootstrapped AUC of roughly 0.94, with a 95% CI of 0.76-1.00. For CMV serostatus prediction, a median bootstrapped AUC of approximately 0.95 was reached with the original framework, and a median bootstrapped AUC of about 0.89 was reached with a US-trained random forest. Of fewer than 200 previously reported CMV-associated TCRbeta sequences, 60 to 85 appeared in the CD4+ memory repertoires, each in one to five individuals.

For this clone: It lacks a known antigen. There are no base qualities to consult, and no much larger clone falls within one base.

The Quick-DNA Microprep Kit was used to extract genomic DNA from the sorted cells. TCRbeta DNA was amplified with the immunoSEQ hsTCRbeta kit following the manufacturer's protocol. TCRbeta libraries were sequenced on an Illumina MiSeq instrument. The paper's processing steps were these. Removing out-of-frame sequences left a few million distinct TCRbeta sequences, an average of approximately 65,000 per individual. Each individual was scored by the count of 164 previously reported CMV-associated TCRbeta sequences and the total productive distinct TCRbeta count. A beta-binomial model was reimplemented in Python, and scikit-learn random forests with default parameters were trained on US cohort data. Classifier performance on the Belgian cohort was summarized as median AUC with percentile confidence intervals over 10,000 bootstrap iterations. This is the immuneACCESS table as TCRdb keeps it, with only in-frame sequences that have V and J called. A part of the clones is gone; compared with another copy, unresolved V genes explain less than half, and the rest is unexplained. That table gives V, J and clone size, and the DNA gave D and trimming. Across this sample there are around 38,000 clones, with 60% to 85% seen only once. Roughly 6.5% of the sample rests with the top ten.

Single viable CD3+CD4+CD8-CD45RO+ cells were sorted as memory CD4+ T cells on a FACSAria II. To determine CMV serostatus, a Roche Elecsys assay was used that detects serum IgG against CMV pp150, pp28, p38 and p52. After the samples were thawed, total CD4+ T cells were enriched through positive selection using CD4 magnetic microbeads. Samples originated from another study that specifically interrogated the CD4+ T cell memory repertoire. Following standard operating procedures, peripheral blood mononuclear cells were isolated and cryopreserved, while serum was kept at -80 degrees C. CD3-PerCP (BW264/56), CD4-APC (RPA-T4), CD45RO-PE (UCHT1) and CD8-Pacific Orange (3B5) antibodies were used for staining, and non-viable cells were excluded with Sytox blue. The TCR comes from an adult in good health and CMV-seronegative. Sequencing was carried out using memory CD4+ T cells from blood.

The nucleotide sequence is given as TGCAGCGGGGGGATCGCCTACAATGAGCAGTTCTTC. It codes for CSGGIAYNEQFF. The chain couples TRBV29-1 to TRBJ2-1; the D gene cannot be resolved beyond TRBD1 or TRBD2, each matching 5 bases. From the cysteine up to the phenylalanine, the CDR3 has a length of 12 residues. Solely the CDR3 DNA is kept, with 36 bases framed from the first base. CDR1 and CDR2 (SQVTM, ANQGSEA) derive from the germline V gene. Trimming removed 7 bases from V and 2 bases from J, leaving 9 bases between the germline ends.